This paragraph covers one T cell receptor beta chain sequence. V was clipped by 5 bases and J by 0 bases, with 13 bases between them. From germline, CDR1 is ENHRY and CDR2 SYGVKD. The CDR3 runs 15 residues. The entry originates in a study of TIL therapy for anti-PD-1-resistant metastatic lung cancer. Sequencing used immunoSEQ v3. The assay was immunoSEQ multiplex PCR, and TCRdb's table has in-frame clones only and misses some. The data show 57,000 or so clones, roughly 84% seen once. Specified time point: pre-treatment sample, taken before nivolumab and TIL therapy. The starting material was blood, obtained at baseline. The clonotype comes from a person aged 25-85 years with non-small cell lung cancer. This sequence joins TRBV10-3 and TRBJ1-2, with TRBD1 as a possible D gene (5 bases). The CDR3: CAISLQEGANYGYTF. CDR3 bases: TGTGCCATCAGTTTACAGGAGGGAGCTAACTATGGCTACACCTTC.